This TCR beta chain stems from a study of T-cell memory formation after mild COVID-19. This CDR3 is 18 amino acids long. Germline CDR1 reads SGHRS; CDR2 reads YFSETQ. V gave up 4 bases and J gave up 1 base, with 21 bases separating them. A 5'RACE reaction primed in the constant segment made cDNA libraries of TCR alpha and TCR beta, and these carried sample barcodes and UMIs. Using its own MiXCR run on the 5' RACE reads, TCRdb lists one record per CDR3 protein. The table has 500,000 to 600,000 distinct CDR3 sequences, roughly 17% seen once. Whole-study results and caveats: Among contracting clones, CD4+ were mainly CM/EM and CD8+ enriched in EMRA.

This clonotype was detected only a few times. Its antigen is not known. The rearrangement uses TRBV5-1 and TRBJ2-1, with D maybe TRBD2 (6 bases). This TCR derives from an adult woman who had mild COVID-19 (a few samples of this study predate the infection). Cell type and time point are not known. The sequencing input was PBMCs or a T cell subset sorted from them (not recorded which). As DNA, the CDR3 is TGCGCCAGCAGCGGCACAAAATTAAGTAGCGGATCCTACAATGAGCAGTTCTTC. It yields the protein CASSGTKLSSGSYNEQFF.